The 19 T cell receptor beta chains given below trace back to one sample, sequenced in a study of blood T cell repertoires in COVID-19. Method: immunoSEQ multiplex PCR; TCRdb's copy keeps in-frame clones and lacks some. This table has 150,000 to 200,000 clones, under 80% appearing once. The sequencing sample was made of PBMCs or T cells enriched from blood (not recorded which). These receptor sequences come from a woman aged 45-60 years with acute COVID-19.

The chain employs TRBV7-9 and TRBJ1-5; possibly TRBD1 for D (6 bases). CDR3 length: 14 residues. Germline lookup yields CDR1 SEHNR and CDR2 FQNEAQ (reference sequence). Trimming pared 5 bases from V and 3 bases from J, leaving 11 bases between. This CDR3 is CASSTDRDNQPQHF. The DNA for the CDR3 is TGTGCCAGCAGCACGGACAGAGACAATCAGCCCCAGCATTTT. Full variable domain (missing parts from reference TRBV7-9 and TRBJ1-5): DTGVSQNPRHKITKRGQNVTFRCDPISEHNRLYWYRQTLGQGPEFLTYFQNEAQLEKSRLLSDRFSAERPKGSFSTLEIQRTEQGDSAMYLCASSTDRDNQPQHFGDGTRLSIL.

The rearrangement links TRBV4-2 to TRBJ2-3; 12 bases map to TRBD2. V trimming: 0 bases; J trimming: 4 bases; junction bases outside the gene matches: 2. This CDR3 contains 16 residues. CDR1 is LGHNA and CDR2 is YNFKEQ in the germline V gene. CDR3 amino acids: CASSQDLAGGPDTQYF. The CDR3 nucleotides read TGTGCCAGCAGCCAAGATCTAGCGGGGGGGCCAGATACGCAGTATTTT.

The CDR3 nucleotides read TGTGCCAGCAGTGAATTCGGGGGGGGCATGAACACTGAAGCTTTCTTT. Translated: CASSEFGGGMNTEAFF. The chain couples TRBV2 to TRBJ1-1; D might be TRBD1 (6 bases). Trimming took 2 bases from V and 0 from J, leaving 13 bases between them. Germline-derived CDR1 and CDR2 are SNHLY and FYNNEI. The length of the CDR3 is 16 residues. The variable domain in full, with the rest retrieved from reference TRBV2 and TRBJ1-1, is EPEVTQTPSHQVTQMGQEVILRCVPISNHLYFYWYRQILGQKVEFLVSFYNNEISEKSEIFDDQFSVERPDGSNFTLKIRSTKLEDSAMYFCASSEFGGGMNTEAFFGQGTRLTVV.

The chain carries TRBV4-1 and TRBJ2-1; 7 bases align to TRBD2. Germline loops: CDR1 MGHRA, CDR2 YSYEKL. CDR3 length: 18 amino acids. V was clipped by 0 bases and J by 9 bases; unmatched bases: 17. The CDR3 reads CASSQEGGLGRAELEQFF. CDR3 nucleotide sequence: TGCGCCAGCAGCCAAGAGGGGGGATTAGGGAGGGCCGAGCTTGAGCAGTTCTTC.

The V and J genes are TRBV19 and TRBJ1-5; D perhaps matches TRBD1 (5 bases). The germline V gene encodes CDR1 LNHDA and CDR2 SQIVND (reference sequence). The V and J ends lost 9 bases and 7 bases respectively, with 19 bases between them. There are 14 residues in the CDR3. Here the CDR3 reads CASDIQFRVQPQHF. The CDR3 DNA reads TGTGCCAGCGACATCCAGTTCAGGGTCCAGCCCCAGCATTTT.

This chain uses TRBV5-5 with TRBJ1-2; 8 bases fit TRBD1. The CDR3 spans 13 residues. V was pared by 4 bases and J by 8 bases, with 7 bases of the junction left unmatched. From germline, CDR1 is SGHKS and CDR2 YYEKEE (reference sequence). The CDR3 protein is CASSPTGGLGYTF. The DNA of the CDR3 is TGTGCCAGCAGCCCCACAGGGGGGTTAGGCTACACCTTC.

The V call is TRBV18, the J call TRBJ1-2, with TRBD1 matching 12 bases. The CDR3 has 15 residues. Germline V gene sequence: CDR1 KGHSH, CDR2 LQKENI. After removal of 3 bases from V and 6 bases from J, the junction contained 5 bases not matched to a gene. CDR3 region: CASSPTGTGGDGYTF. DNA for the CDR3: TGTGCCAGCTCACCGACCGGGACAGGGGGCGATGGCTACACCTTC.

This sequence joins TRBV6-5 and TRBJ2-5, with 10 bases identical to TRBD1. CDR1 MNHEY and CDR2 SVGAGI come from the germline V gene. This CDR3 is 15 amino acids long. The V gene end was trimmed by 5 bases and the J gene end by 5 bases; junction bases not matched to a gene: 8. CDR3: CASSPGTGVAETQYF. The CDR3 DNA follows: TGTGCCAGCAGTCCCGGGACAGGGGTCGCGGAGACCCAGTACTTC.

The chain joins TRBV10-3 to TRBJ1-4; unclear D gene. CDR3 length: 14 amino acids. Germline assignment: CDR1 ENHRY and CDR2 SYGVKD. Trimming left V 6 bases short and J 3 bases short, with 11 bases between. Here the CDR3 DNA reads TGTGCCATCAGAGCCCCGGGTTCTAATGAAAAACTGTTTTTT. Protein product: CAIRAPGSNEKLFF.

This chain uses TRBV4-1 with TRBJ2-2; no clear D. V lost 0 bases, J lost 0 bases, and 11 bases lay in between. Germline values: CDR1 MGHRA, CDR2 YSYEKL. The CDR3 length is 17 residues. The CDR3 region has the DNA TGCGCCAGCAGCCAAGAGACTGCGCTAGCGAACACCGGGGAGCTGTTTTTT. This encodes CASSQETALANTGELFF.

The chain joins TRBV5-1 to TRBJ1-4; 7 bases fit TRBD1. Germline V gene sequence: CDR1 SGHRS, CDR2 YFSETQ. The CDR3 is 19 residues long. With V trimmed by 2 bases and J by 0 bases, 13 bases remained unmatched. The CDR3 here is CASSLRPWGTASTNEKLFF. The CDR3 DNA follows: TGCGCCAGCAGCTTACGACCTTGGGGGACAGCATCAACTAATGAAAAACTGTTTTTT.

The genes are TRBV2 and TRBJ1-2, with D perhaps matching TRBD1 (6 bases). CDR3 length equals 13 residues. The germline CDR1 and CDR2 sequences are SNHLY and FYNNEI. The V end lost 6 bases, the J end lost 7 bases, and 15 bases lay between the germline ends. The CDR3, as DNA: TGTGCCAGCAGGGACCCGGGACATTCTGGCTACACCTTC. This sequence encodes CASRDPGHSGYTF.

The chain has TRBV5-6 and TRBJ1-2; D not resolved. V was trimmed by 2 bases and J by 4 bases, leaving 12 bases between them. Per germline, CDR1 SGHDT and CDR2 YYEEEE. This CDR3 contains 14 residues. The CDR3 DNA sequence: TGTGCCAGCAGCTTCCCAGGAACAACCTATGGCTACACCTTC. Encoded protein: CASSFPGTTYGYTF.

The chain couples TRBV18 to TRBJ1-1; D is unresolved. Deletions cut 4 bases from V and 1 base from J, with 10 bases between. There are 14 residues in the CDR3. The germline CDR1 and CDR2 sequences are KGHSH and LQKENI. The CDR3 region is CASSQQRKNTEAFF. In nucleotides, the CDR3 is TGTGCCAGCTCACAGCAGCGAAAGAACACTGAAGCTTTCTTT. The complete variable domain, with remaining parts taken from reference TRBV18 and TRBJ1-1, reads NAGVMQNPRHLVRRRGQEARLRCSPMKGHSHVYWYRQLPEEGLKFMVYLQKENIIDESGMPKERFSAEFPKEGPSILRIQQVVRGDSAAYFCASSQQRKNTEAFFGQGTRLTVV.

The CDR3 is CASSQTGGNTEAFF. CDR3 bases: TGTGCCAGCTCGCAGACAGGGGGCAACACTGAAGCTTTCTTT. V is TRBV18 and J is TRBJ1-1; 10 bases match TRBD1. Trimming removed 6 bases from V and 2 bases from J; junction bases left unmatched: 3. Germline lookup yields CDR1 KGHSH and CDR2 LQKENI. CDR3 length: 14 amino acids.

V gene TRBV25-1 combines with J gene TRBJ1-4; 7 bases are a match to TRBD1. The CDR3 contains 15 residues. The V segment lost 6 bases and the J segment 8 bases; nucleotides outside the gene matches: 12. Germline lookup yields CDR1 MGHDK and CDR2 SYGVNS. The CDR3 region has the DNA TGTGCCAGCAGACGCACCGGGACAGCGATGGAAAAACTGTTTTTT. The encoded protein is CASRRTGTAMEKLFF.

This chain joins TRBV2 and TRBJ1-5, with 8 bases that match TRBD1. Trimming took 6 bases from V and 3 from J; bases not matched to a gene: 4. CDR1 and CDR2 (germline): SNHLY, FYNNEI. This CDR3 contains 14 residues. The CDR3 DNA follows: TGTGCCAGCAGGGGGACAGGCCACAATCAGCCCCAGCATTTT. Its translation is CASRGTGHNQPQHF.

V gene TRBV6-5 combines with J gene TRBJ2-7, with 7 nucleotides matching TRBD2. This CDR3 is built from 13 residues. Per germline, CDR1 MNHEY and CDR2 SVGAGI. V shed 6 bases and J 5 bases; nucleotides not matched to a gene: 7. CDR3 amino acids: CASRLGGEDEQYV. The CDR3 region has the DNA TGTGCCAGCAGGCTGGGGGGGGAGGACGAGCAGTACGTC.

The rearrangement joins TRBV3-1 (or the pseudogene TRBV3-2) to TRBJ1-1; D is unclear. CDR1 and CDR2 from the germline V gene are LGHDT and YNNKEL (reference sequence). Trimming took off 2 bases at V and 2 bases at J, with 12 bases between the two ends. The CDR3 contains 15 residues. CDR3 bases: TGTGCCAGCAGCCAAATTCAGGTACCTAACACTGAAGCTTTCTTT. It encodes CASSQIQVPNTEAFF.